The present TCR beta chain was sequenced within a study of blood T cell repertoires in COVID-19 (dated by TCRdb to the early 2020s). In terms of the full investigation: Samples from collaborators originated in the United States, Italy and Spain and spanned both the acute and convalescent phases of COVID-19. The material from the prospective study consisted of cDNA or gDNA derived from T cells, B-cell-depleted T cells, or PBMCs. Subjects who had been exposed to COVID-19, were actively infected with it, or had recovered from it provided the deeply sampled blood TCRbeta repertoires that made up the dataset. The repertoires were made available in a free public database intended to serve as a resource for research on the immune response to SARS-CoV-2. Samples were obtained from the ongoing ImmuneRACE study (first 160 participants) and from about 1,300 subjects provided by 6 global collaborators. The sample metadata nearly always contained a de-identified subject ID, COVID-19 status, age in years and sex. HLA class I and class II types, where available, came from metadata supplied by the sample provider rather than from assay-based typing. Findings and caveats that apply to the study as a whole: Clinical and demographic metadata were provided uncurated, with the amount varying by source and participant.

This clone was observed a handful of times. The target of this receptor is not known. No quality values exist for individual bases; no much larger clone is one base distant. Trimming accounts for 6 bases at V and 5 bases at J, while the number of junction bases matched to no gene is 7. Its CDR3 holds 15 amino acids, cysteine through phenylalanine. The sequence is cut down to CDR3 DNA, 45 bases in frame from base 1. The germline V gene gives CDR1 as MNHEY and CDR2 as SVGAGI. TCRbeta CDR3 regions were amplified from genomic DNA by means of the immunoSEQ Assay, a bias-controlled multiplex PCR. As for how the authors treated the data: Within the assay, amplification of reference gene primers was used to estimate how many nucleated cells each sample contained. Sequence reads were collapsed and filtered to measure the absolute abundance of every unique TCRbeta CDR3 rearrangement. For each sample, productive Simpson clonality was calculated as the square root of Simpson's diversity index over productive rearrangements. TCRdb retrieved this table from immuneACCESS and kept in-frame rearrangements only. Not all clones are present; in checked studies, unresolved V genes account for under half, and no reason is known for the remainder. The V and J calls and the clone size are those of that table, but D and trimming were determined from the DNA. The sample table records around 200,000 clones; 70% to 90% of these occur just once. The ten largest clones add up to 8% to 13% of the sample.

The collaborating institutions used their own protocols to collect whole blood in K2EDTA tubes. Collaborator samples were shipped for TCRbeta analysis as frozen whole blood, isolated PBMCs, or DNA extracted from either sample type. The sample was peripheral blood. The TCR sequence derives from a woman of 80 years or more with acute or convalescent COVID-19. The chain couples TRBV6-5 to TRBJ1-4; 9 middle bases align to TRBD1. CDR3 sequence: CASRTNRGRNEKLFF. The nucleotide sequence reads TGTGCCAGCAGAACTAACAGGGGGCGGAATGAAAAACTGTTTTTT.